This record covers a single TCR beta chain. The antigen it binds to is not known. It has no much larger one-base neighbor in the sample; base qualities were not kept. Receptors were amplified or captured by the immunoSEQ multiplex PCR assay. The multiplex PCR relied on a mix of 60 forward primers for TCR Vbeta segments and 13 reverse primers for TCR Jbeta segments. A multiplex PCR assay on genomic DNA amplified the CDR3 region of rearranged TCR beta genes. The amplified TCR beta libraries were sequenced on the Illumina HiSeq System as 87-base-pair reads. The authors' pipeline ran thus. A later analysis tallied approximately 87 million unique TCR beta chains across the 550 to 850 repertoires, and 10 million to 11 million of those chains were shared by two or more donors. A nearest-neighbor algorithm error-corrected the raw reads and collapsed the reads into unique sequences, merging closely related sequences to remove PCR and sequencing errors. Alignment of CDR3 sequences to IMGT reference sequences was used to assign V, D and J gene segments. For a sequence to be retained, at least a six-nucleotide match to both a V gene segment and a J gene segment was required. A rearrangement was called productive if the CDR3 had no stop codons and remained in frame with V and J, and every other rearrangement was called non-productive. CDR3 was defined according to IMGT convention as the region running from the second conserved V-encoded cysteine to the conserved J-encoded phenylalanine. The earlier analysis of 587 of the donors excluded any sequence lacking an unambiguous match to a single V gene segment. In an earlier analysis of 587 of the donors, a V segment was called functional when productive rearrangements were above 56.7%, and segregating when the standard deviation between donors exceeded 5%. A statistical classification framework was developed to diagnose cytomegalovirus status using the catalog of TCR beta chain sequences. In a later analysis, TCR nucleotide sequences were compared against IMGT/GENE-DB human TR gene sequences so that V and J genes could be assigned. In a later analysis, CDR3 sequences and most-parsimonious VDJ recombination scenarios were assigned using the TCRdist pipeline. In a later analysis, every TCR beta chain was defined by the combination of its CDR3 amino acid sequence and its V-gene family, and reads without a unique V-gene family were dropped. To address suspected cross-contamination and a sequencing artifact, a later analysis removed 550 to 750 highly shared, low-generation-probability nucleotide sequences. In a later analysis, a clonal expansion index was calculated for each public chain from normalized within-repertoire ranks of inferred template counts. A later analysis computed generation probabilities with a VDJ recombination model fitted to out-of-frame rearrangements, and checked the results against IGoR. A later analysis scored TCR-TCR, TCR-HLA and TCR-CMV co-occurrence with hypergeometric tests, applying a repertoire-size bias correction to TCR pairs. False discovery rates were estimated in a later analysis by permuting HLA or CMV assignments 20 times. In a later analysis, co-occurring TCRs were grouped using DBSCAN, and TCRdist sequence similarity was added for clustering within HLA-allele-positive subsets. Co-occurrence clustering excluded repertoires with fewer than 30,000 or more than 120,000 public chains, plus five with anomalous nucleotide sharing. TCRdb took this table from immuneACCESS and kept in-frame rearrangements with V and J called. Such tables lack part of the clones; where checked against another copy, unresolved V genes explain under half of the gap, and the rest is unexplained. The V and J calls and the clone size are those of that table, but D and trimming were determined from the DNA. Across this sample there are some 120,000 clones, with roughly 83% seen only once. The top ten clonotypes cover around 4.5% of the sample.

The cohort was made up of approximately 670 healthy bone marrow donors. At the time of sampling, every cohort member was nominally healthy, though immune exposures that went unrecorded were likely present. The donor was CMV seropositive and was included in the group of 250 to 300 seropositive cohort members. A peripheral blood sample was provided by each donor, and peripheral blood mononuclear cells were used for TCR beta sequencing. Genomic DNA extraction from the blood cell samples was performed with the Qiagen DNeasy Blood Extraction Kit. These data come from a study of cytomegalovirus exposure and HLA in healthy donors (dated by TCRdb to the late 2010s). With respect to the entire study: An earlier analysis of about 530 of the donors reported 276 Gb of sequence data and 90 million to 120 million unique TCR beta sequences obtained from approximately 180 million T cells. An early release that covered roughly 600 HLA-typed donors contained about 290 gigabases of sequencing data and 80 million or so unique TCR sequences. Among the approximately 400 genotyped donors, approximately 82% belonged to the genetic ancestry cluster associated with self-reported Caucasian donors. The study was designed to test whether signatures of past pathogen exposure could be identified by cataloging public T cell receptors. The study used immunosequencing to profile the T cell repertoires of approximately 650 subjects and linked those repertoires to cytomegalovirus serostatus. Besides the first cohort of around 700 subjects, a separate validation cohort made up of over 95 different subjects was used. To predict cytomegalovirus infection status, the study brought together high-throughput TCR immunosequencing, statistical association of individual TCRs with disease status, and machine learning. A later analysis re-analyzed previously published TCR beta repertoires from approximately 700 donors and added high-resolution HLA genotyping to study TCR occurrence patterns. The later analysis used no new phenotypic data to find candidate immune exposures, relying instead on TCR beta sequences and their occurrence across donors. To decide whether each TCR beta V gene segment behaved as functional or pseudogenic, an earlier analysis of some 580 of the donors relied on high-throughput TCR beta sequencing. Alongside the repertoire data, information on donor age, sex, ethnicity and CMV serostatus was compiled. A later genetic analysis took genome-wide SNP genotypes for about 55% of the 666 donors and used that subset as a discovery cohort. Every discovery cohort repertoire had been produced on one sequencing platform. HLA typing included class I and class II loci at four-digit resolution. The number of typed donors differed by locus: about 620-640 for A, B, C, DRB1 and DQB1; 500 to 550 for DQA1; fewer than 610 for DPA1; and around 470 for DPB1. Several DR-DQ haplotypes were handled as single units for association and clustering, since linkage in the cohort was strong. Among some 400 genotyped donors of the cohort, an average of about 240,000 unique TCR beta nucleotide sequences was sequenced per donor, of which roughly 18% were non-productive. Overall study results and their limits: When HLA alleles, especially DR and DQ, strongly co-occurred, TCR associations were difficult to assign to individual alleles. In an earlier analysis of 587 of the donors, most TCR beta V segments were observed in productive rearrangements about 90% or about 30% of the time, broadly matching IMGT annotations. The authors suggested that the approach could potentially be generalized to other disease states and immunological phenotypes. Three of the identified cytomegalovirus-associated TCR beta chains were confirmed in vitro to be specific for cytomegalovirus antigens. Sequencing depth was assumed to be roughly uniform across donors in the presence/absence analyses, though that assumption may not hold. Across donors, most TCR sequences were observed very rarely, whereas some public TCRs were present in many individuals. Specific HLA alleles were associated with 15,000 to 20,000 TCR beta sequences at a false discovery rate of 0.05 in a later analysis. In a later genetic analysis, a missense DCLRE1C variant was associated with V-gene and J-gene trimming of TCR beta chains, and the association was replicated in an independent cohort. In both the original and validation cohorts, the classifier was reported to diagnose cytomegalovirus status with high specificity and sensitivity. A later analysis found that TCR association rates varied across HLA loci, with DRB1 alleles showing the most associated TCRs and HLA-C alleles the fewest. A total of fewer than 200 TCR beta chains were listed by the study as associated with cytomegalovirus. The 87-base-pair reads could not distinguish some IMGT-functional V segments, including TRBV6-2 and TRBV6-3, so those segments were excluded. Because HLA typing was unavailable for some donors at each locus, only the typed subset was used in association tests. Most CMV-associated TCR beta chains appeared to be HLA-restricted in a later analysis, and the HLA associations seemed to be driven largely by CMV exposure. Correlated functional status among segregating V segments might reflect linkage disequilibrium, but an unknown experimental factor could not be ruled out. A further reported finding was that TCR beta sequences accurately predicted the HLA-A and HLA-B alleles for most subjects in the first cohort. A cluster of highly shared sequence variants was judged likely to represent a technical artifact of the sequencing pipeline. A later analysis reported that several top co-occurrence clusters appeared linked to parvovirus B19, influenza, CMV and Epstein-Barr virus. This cohort had only TCR beta chains sequenced, and the lack of alpha or paired-chain data limited which features could be detected. In a later genetic analysis, fewer N-insertions in productive TCRs were reported among donors in an Asian-associated ancestry cluster than the approximately 670-donor mean. Because counts were too low, roughly 18 rarely observed V segments, including chromosome 9 orphons, were left out of the earlier analysis of about 620 of the donors. The only immune exposure information available for the cohort was CMV serostatus. In a later analysis, HLA-associated TCR beta chains showed more clonal expansion and lower generation probabilities than non-associated chains that were equally common.

CDR1 and CDR2, per the germline V gene, are MGHDK and SYGVNS. Unmatched junction bases come to 10, with V trimmed by 1 base and J by 11 bases. The CDR3 measures 14 amino acids from cysteine to phenylalanine. Of all the DNA, just the CDR3 is kept, 42 bases in frame from base 1. The chain couples TRBV25-1 to TRBJ2-5, and 7 junction bases match TRBD2. Material: PBMCs. This receptor was taken from a man aged 25-45 years in good health and CMV-seropositive. For the CDR3, the sequence is CASSEFGGDPSQYF. In nucleotide form, the sequence is TGTGCCAGCAGTGAATTTGGGGGGGATCCCTCTCAGTACTTC.